A selection of T cell receptor beta chains follows, all from one sample in a study of response to subunit inactivated influenza vaccine. TCRdb ran MiXCR on the RT-PCR reads and lists one entry per CDR3 protein. The sample comprises more than 450,000 distinct CDR3 sequences, about 11% of which are singletons, and 11% rests with the top ten. This same sample was also part of a study on T cells expressing NK-cell markers.

Material: PBMCs from blood, obtained on the day of vaccination. Receptor source: a man in his fifties who received an inactivated influenza vaccine. CDR3s include the opening cysteine and the closing phenylalanine or tryptophan. Each record gives: D gene, J gene, V gene, clone size, CDR3 DNA, CDR3 protein. The D gene is left open where the match is weak. Rows may omit the clone size; those that give it use once, few, many or a size class.

TRBD1 TRBJ1-1 TRBV6-1 - TGTGCCAGCAGGGGGACAGAGAGAACACTGAAGCCCCGAGAAGCTTTCTTT CASRGTERTLKPREAFF
- TRBJ1-2 TRBV28 few TGTGCCAGCAGCCCCACGAAGAACTATGGCTACACCTTC CASSPTKNYGYTF
TRBD1 TRBJ1-1 TRBV20-1 - TGCAGTGCTCGTGAGGGGGGACAGGGGTCGGGCACTGAAGCTTTCTTT CSAREGGQGSGTEAFF
TRBD1 TRBJ2-2 TRBV9 few TGTGCCAGCAGCGTAGATTGGGACAGGGCTGACGGGGAGCTGTTTTTT CASSVDWDRADGELFF
- TRBJ1-2 TRBV7-2 few TGTGCCAGCAGCTTCCCGACGGGCGGCTACACCTTC CASSFPTGGYTF
TRBD2 TRBJ2-3 TRBV27 - TGTGCCAGCAGTTTCCTAGGTCCCCTAGCGGGGAGCACAGATACGCAGTATTTT CASSFLGPLAGSTDTQYF
TRBD2 TRBJ2-3 TRBV12-3/TRBV12-4 many TGTGCCAGCAGTTTAGCTCGACTAGCTGCAGATACGCAGTATTTT CASSLARLAADTQYF
TRBD2 TRBJ2-3 TRBV12-3/TRBV12-4 - TGTGCCAGCAGTCAAGTGGCGGGGGGCCAAACCACAGATACGCAGTATTTT CASSQVAGGQTTDTQYF
TRBD2 TRBJ2-5 TRBV12-3/TRBV12-4 - TGTGCCAGCAGTGCCGGGAGGCTGTACCAAGAGACCCAGTACTTC CASSAGRLYQETQYF
- TRBJ1-2 TRBV25-1 - TGTGCCAGCAGTGTCGGGGGATTGAATGGCTACACCTTC CASSVGGLNGYTF
- TRBJ2-4 TRBV20-1 - TGCAGTGCTAGTCCAGGGGTTTACATTCAGTACTTC CSASPGVYIQYF
- TRBJ1-4 TRBV28 - TGTGCCAGCAGAACACCGACGGGTAATGAAAAACTGTTTTTT CASRTPTGNEKLFF
TRBD2 TRBJ2-1 TRBV20-1 - TGCAGTGCTAGAGATGGGGGGGGGCGACTAGCGGGAGGGCCCAATGAGCAGTTCTTC CSARDGGGRLAGGPNEQFF
- TRBJ1-5 TRBV7-2 many TGTGCCAGCAGCTTAGGGCAGGATCAGCCCCAGCATTTT CASSLGQDQPQHF
- TRBJ1-1 TRBV18 few TGTGCCAGCTCACCGCTGACGGCGAACACTGAAGCTTTCTTT CASSPLTANTEAFF
TRBD2 TRBJ2-1 TRBV7-2 - TGTGCCAGCAGCTTCCCACTGGCGGGGGGGGATGAGCAGTTCTTC CASSFPLAGGDEQFF
TRBD2 TRBJ2-2 TRBV12-3/TRBV12-4 few TGTGCCAGCAGTTTCGAGGGACTAGCGGGCGGGGAGCTGTTTTTT CASSFEGLAGGELFF
TRBD2 TRBJ2-3 TRBV6-1 - TGTGCCAGCAGCAGCGACGGACTAGCGGAGTTGTCAGATACGCAGTATTTT CASSSDGLAELSDTQYF
- TRBJ2-2 TRBV28 - TGTGCCAGCGCGACTTCACCTCCTAACACCGGGGAGCTGTTTTTT CASATSPPNTGELFF
TRBD1 TRBJ1-6 TRBV5-1 - TGCGCCAGCAGCCAGGGACAGGCCGGCGGGTCACCCCTCCACTTT CASSQGQAGGSPLHF
- TRBJ2-2 TRBV6-1 few TGTGCCAGCAGCCAAGACAGAGCAAGGCAGCTAAACACCGGGGAGCTGTTTTTT CASSQDRARQLNTGELFF
TRBD2 TRBJ2-4 TRBV15 few TGTGCCACCAGCCCCCTAGCGGGGATTAAAGCCAAAAACATTCAGTACTTC CATSPLAGIKAKNIQYF
TRBD1 TRBJ1-3 TRBV5-6 - TGTGCCAGCAGCCACATTGACAGGGGCTCTGGAAACACCATATATTTT CASSHIDRGSGNTIYF
TRBD2 TRBJ2-7 TRBV28 many TGTGCCACCAACCCGGGACTAGCGGAGCCAAGAACCTACGAGCAGTACTTC CATNPGLAEPRTYEQYF
TRBD2 TRBJ2-3 TRBV6-5 - TGTGCCAGCAGTTACCTAGCGGCCCCGTCTAGCACAGATACGCAGTATTTT CASSYLAAPSSTDTQYF
TRBD2 TRBJ2-5 TRBV20-1 - TGCAGTGCCCACCCGACTAGCGAAGAGACCCAGTACTTC CSAHPTSEETQYF
TRBD2 TRBJ2-7 TRBV20-1 - TGCAGTGCTAGCTCCAGTAGCGGGAGTCCATACGAGCAGTACTTC CSASSSSGSPYEQYF
TRBD1 TRBJ2-1 TRBV29-1 many TGCAGCGTTCTCCCCAGACAGGGGGGTGAGCAGTTCTTC CSVLPRQGGEQFF
- TRBJ2-3 TRBV4-2 - TGTGCCAGCAGCCCACAGACTGGATCTCTCACAGATACGCAGTATTTT CASSPQTGSLTDTQYF
TRBD2 TRBJ2-7 TRBV7-9 few TGTGCCAGCAGCTTAGCTATAGCGGGGGATAATATCGAGCAGTACTTC CASSLAIAGDNIEQYF
- TRBJ2-3 TRBV3-1 - TGTGCCAGCAGCCAAGTAAGGGGATCGACAGATACGCAGTATTTT CASSQVRGSTDTQYF
- TRBJ2-1 TRBV5-1 few TGCGCCAGCAGCCCCGACTGGGTGAATGAGCAGTTCTTC CASSPDWVNEQFF
- TRBJ1-6 TRBV5-1 many TGCGCCAGCAGCTTGCGGGGGCACAATAATTCACCCCTCCACTTT CASSLRGHNNSPLHF
TRBD2 TRBJ2-3 TRBV15 few TGTGCCACCAGCAGATCCTTGACTAGCGGACACACAGATACGCAGTATTTT CATSRSLTSGHTDTQYF
TRBD2 TRBJ2-7 TRBV25-1 - TGTGCCAGCAGTGAAGGCGGGGGGCTCTACGAGCAGTACTTC CASSEGGGLYEQYF
TRBD1 TRBJ2-7 TRBV20-1 - TGCAGTGCTAGGGGACAGGGAAGGACATCCTACGAGCAGTACTTC CSARGQGRTSYEQYF
- TRBJ2-3 TRBV2 few TGTGCCAGCACCCAGAACGACAGGCGCACAGATACGCAGTATTTT CASTQNDRRTDTQYF
TRBD1 TRBJ2-7 TRBV27 many TGTGCCAGCAGTGTGTACACAGGGGACTACGAGCAGTACTTC CASSVYTGDYEQYF
- TRBJ2-6 TRBV7-8 - TGTGCCAGCAGCCCCGGGGCAATCTCTGGGGCCAACGTCCTGACTTTC CASSPGAISGANVLTF
- TRBJ2-1 TRBV20-1 - TGCAGTGCTAGTTTTGTCCGGAATGAGCAGTTCTTC CSASFVRNEQFF
TRBD2 TRBJ2-3 TRBV10-3 - TGTGCCATCAGTGATCCTAGCGGGGCGTCCGGAGATACGCAGTATTTT CAISDPSGASGDTQYF
- TRBJ2-7 TRBV7-2 - TGTGCCAGCAGCTTATATCGGGGCTCCGAGCAGTACTTC CASSLYRGSEQYF